The clone carrying this TCR beta chain was counted between two and nine times. Its antigen remains unidentified. 13 Jbeta primers and 60 Vbeta primers were used for the PCR. The protocol was immunoSEQ multiplex PCR, while the TCRdb copy is restricted to in-frame clones and leaves out a portion. The sample has tens of thousands of clones, 86% seen once. All the people who gave samples were healthy bone marrow donors. The V gene end was trimmed by 4 bases and the J gene end by 6 bases; junction bases not matched to a gene: 4. Germline loops: CDR1 SGHRS, CDR2 YFSETQ. The CDR3 is 14 residues long. These data belong to a study of cytomegalovirus exposure and HLA in healthy donors. Study outcomes and limitations: One later analysis reportedly identified an Asian-associated ancestry cluster that showed fewer N-insertions than the roughly 600-donor mean. Information on immune exposure was restricted to one variable (CMV serostatus). V- and J-gene trimming in TCR beta was tied to a missense DCLRE1C variant by an analysis performed later.

The chain carries TRBV5-1 and TRBJ2-7; 13 bases align to TRBD2. The sample taken for sequencing was PBMCs. The TCR was taken from a man aged 25 to 45 in good health and CMV-seropositive. The DNA of the CDR3 is TGCGCCAGCAGCCCCGGGACTAGCGGGATCGAGCAGTACTTC. As protein: CASSPGTSGIEQYF.